The entry below describes one TCR beta chain. The target of this receptor is not known. Nothing much larger sits one base from this clone, and base qualities are not available. This sample was included in a study of blood T cell repertoires in COVID-19 (dated by TCRdb to 2018 to 2021). With respect to the entire study: Collaborator samples came from the United States, Italy and Spain and covered acute and convalescent phases of COVID-19. The prospective study material was composed of cDNA or gDNA derived from T cells, B-cell-depleted T cells, or PBMCs. Subjects who had been exposed to COVID-19, were actively infected with it, or had recovered from it provided the deeply sampled blood TCRbeta repertoires that made up the dataset. The repertoires were made available in a free public database intended to serve as a resource for research on the immune response to SARS-CoV-2. Samples were obtained from the ongoing ImmuneRACE study (first 160 participants) and from 1,200 or so subjects provided by 6 global collaborators. The sample metadata nearly always contained a de-identified subject ID, COVID-19 status, age in years and sex. Where available, HLA class I and class II types were obtained from metadata supplied by the sample provider rather than from assay-based typing.

Overall study outcomes, separate from this receptor: The quantity of clinical and demographic metadata differed by source and by participant and was supplied without curation.

Samples from volunteer blood donors who had recovered from COVID-19 were contributed by a second Seattle source. Each collaborating institution followed its own protocols to collect whole blood in K2EDTA tubes. Collaborator samples were shipped for TCRbeta analysis as frozen whole blood, isolated PBMCs, or DNA extracted from either sample type. TCRbeta CDR3 regions were amplified from genomic DNA by means of the immunoSEQ Assay, a bias-controlled multiplex PCR. In the authors' own workflow: Nucleated cell counts per sample were estimated from amplification of reference gene primers within the assay. To quantify the absolute abundance of each unique TCRbeta CDR3 rearrangement, sequence reads were collapsed and filtered. For each sample, productive Simpson clonality was calculated as the square root of Simpson's diversity index over productive rearrangements. The clones in this table, taken by TCRdb from immuneACCESS, are in-frame only. Not every clone is retained; where verified, under half of the shortfall comes from an unresolved V gene, and the cause of the rest is unknown. V, J and clone size derive from that table, while D and trimming were established from the DNA sequence. Recorded for this sample are about 350,000 clones; around 90% of them occurred a single time. The ten largest clones add up to 3% to 4% of the sample.

For CDR1 and CDR2, the germline V gene lists SGHTA and FQGNSA. Spanning cysteine to phenylalanine, the CDR3 consists of 15 amino acids. Of all the DNA, just the CDR3 is kept, 45 bases in frame from base 1. The trim is 1 base for V and 2 bases for J, with a gap of 9 bases between the germline ends. The chain couples TRBV7-2 to TRBJ2-1; the D gene remains uncertain. What was sequenced was peripheral blood. The receptor comes from a woman in her late teens or twenties who had recovered from COVID-19. Read as DNA, the sequence is TGTGCCAGCAGCTTAGAGGCGGAAACCTACAATGAGCAGTTCTTC. It codes for CASSLEAETYNEQFF.